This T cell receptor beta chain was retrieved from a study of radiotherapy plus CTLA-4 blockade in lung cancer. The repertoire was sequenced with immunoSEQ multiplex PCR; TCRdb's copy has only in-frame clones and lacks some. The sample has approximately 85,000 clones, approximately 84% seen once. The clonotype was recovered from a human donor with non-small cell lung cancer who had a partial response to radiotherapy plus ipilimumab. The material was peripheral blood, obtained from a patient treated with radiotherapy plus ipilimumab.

CDR3 in DNA: TGTGCCAGCAGTCGGGGACTAGCGCTTGACAATGAGCAGTTCTTC. Its protein product is CASSRGLALDNEQFF. V usage is TRBV27 and J usage is TRBJ2-1; TRBD2 agrees at 10 bases. CDR3 size: 15 residues. CDR1 is MNHEY, CDR2 SMNVEV, per germline (reference sequence). V lost 5 bases to trimming and J lost 5 bases; unmatched junction nucleotides: 6.